This T cell receptor beta chain was sequenced in a study of T cell changes during pregnancy in multiple sclerosis. Germline values: CDR1 SGDLS, CDR2 YYNGEE. The CDR3 spans 14 residues. The ends lost 0 bases at V and 1 base at J; junction bases unmatched: 0. For this clone: The same CDR3 can be traced to other DNA sequences in this sample.

Here immunoSEQ multiplex PCR was the method, and the copy in TCRdb shows in-frame clones only, minus some. The data show about 30,000 clones, with about 89% seen just once and about 6.9% held by the top ten. This sequence joins TRBV9 and TRBJ2-5, with 7 bases lining up with TRBD2. The clonotype was recovered from a female donor with multiple sclerosis, enrolled in a pregnancy study. The sample was CD8+ T cells from peripheral blood mononuclear cells, taken in the second trimester of pregnancy. This CDR3 reads CASSVAGGQETQYF. The CDR3 nucleotides read TGTGCCAGCAGCGTAGCGGGGGGCCAAGAGACCCAGTACTTC.